A selection of T cell receptor beta chains follows, all from one sample in a study of a mutant IDH1 vaccine in newly diagnosed glioma. Repertoires were generated with immunoSEQ multiplex PCR, while TCRdb's copy carries only in-frame clones and drops some. The sample includes approximately 100,000 clones, 89% of them seen just once. No antigen has been identified for these receptors. The sequencing used PBMCs, collected from a glioma patient whose treatment included an IDH1 peptide vaccine. These receptors were taken from a woman aged 45 to 65 with glioma. Both conserved end residues are part of each CDR3.

>15|TRBV19|TRBJ1-4
CASKTGRGANEKLFF
>17|TRBV4-1|TRBJ2-1
CASSHFFRGGRANEQFF
>15|TRBV11-2|TRBJ2-3
CASSPFRQLADTQYF
>13|TRBV11-3|TRBJ2-3
CASSSQGADTQYF
>13|TRBV28|TRBJ2-7
CASRRQGAYEQYF
>11|TRBV5-5|TRBJ2-7
CASSLAREQYF
>15|TRBV27|TRBJ2-3
CASSSPGLPTGTQYF
>15|TRBV7-9|TRBJ2-3
CAGRKWTGGTDTQYF
>12|TRBV29-1|TRBJ2-7
CSVRTGDYEQYF
>16|TRBV7-3|TRBJ2-2
CASSLTAGAYTGELFF
>13|TRBV7-8|TRBJ1-1
CASSQGTNTEAFF
>14|TRBV2|TRBJ2-3
CASRLAGASDTQYF
>16|TRBV9|TRBJ2-7
CASSVASSGGAYEQYF
>13|TRBV27|TRBJ2-2
CASSRGNTGELFF
>15|TRBV5-1|TRBJ1-1
CASSLAQGMNTEAFF
>15|TRBV9|TRBJ2-3
CASSPLGASRYTQYF
>15|TRBV18|TRBJ2-7
CASSPPGRGANEQYF
>14|TRBV28|TRBJ1-2
CASSLVGGNYGYTF
>16|TRBV5-1|TRBJ2-7
CASSLYGEGARHEQYF
>15|TRBV7-9|TRBJ2-7
CASSLIQGVETEQYF
>14|TRBV27|TRBJ2-7
CASRSGSFSYEQYF
>17|TRBV9|TRBJ2-2
CASSVKTSGSQGGELFF
>15|TRBV6-1|TRBJ1-5
CASSVRDPRWQPQHF
>12|TRBV9|TRBJ2-7
CASSVTPSEQYF
>14|TRBV27|TRBJ1-3
CASQGGRTGNTIYF
>17|TRBV5-5|TRBJ1-3
CASSGWDGTDSGNTIYF
>12|TRBV28|TRBJ2-7
CASSLAGFEQYF
>13|TRBV6-5|TRBJ1-2
CASSSKTDYGYTF
>14|TRBV9|TRBJ1-2
CASSMGTGGYGYTF
>14|TRBV5-6|TRBJ1-1
CASSLVGRGAEAFF
>16|TRBV19|TRBJ1-5
CASSTGQVFGNQPQHF
>15|TRBV2|TRBJ2-1
CASRLLGRAGNEQFF
>14|TRBV5-1|TRBJ2-1
CASRYGLASNEQFF
>15|TRBV11-1|TRBJ2-1
CASSLLAGSYNEQFF
>14|TRBV28|TRBJ1-3
CASSLDRGGNTIYF
>14|TRBV27|TRBJ1-1
CASRTWQGNTEAFF
>17|TRBV5-4|TRBJ2-3
CASSSLIAGGRADTQYF
>16|TRBV12-5|TRBJ1-5
CASGLQGRYSNQPQHF
>14|TRBV19|TRBJ2-3
CASRTGEAGDTQYF
>13|TRBV6-5|TRBJ2-5
CATSTGVGETQYF
>12|TRBV30|TRBJ1-5
CAWDDLDQPQHF
>16|TRBV28|TRBJ2-1
CASSSLSGSSYNEQFF
>16|TRBV28|TRBJ2-1
CASSLSTGTGVNEQFF
>13|TRBV7-9|TRBJ1-5
CASTLDIGSAQHF
>15|TRBV6-5|TRBJ2-3
CASRPRGMGTDTQYF
>16|TRBV5-1|TRBJ2-3
CASSLTGTSEADTQYF
>14|TRBV11-3|TRBJ1-6
CASSSGQHNSPLHF
>16|TRBV10-3|TRBJ2-1
CAISESTRLAGNEQFF
>13|TRBV27|TRBJ2-5
CASSLARQETQYF
>15|TRBV2|TRBJ2-5
CASSELAGGQETQYF
>14|TRBV6-5|TRBJ2-2
CASSYSVNTGELFF
>18|TRBV28|TRBJ2-7
CASSLPGLAASLSYEQYF
>13|TRBV30|TRBJ1-1
CAWSVEVNTEAFF
>15|TRBV28|TRBJ1-6
CASSLSASLDSPLHF
>14|TRBV7-9|TRBJ1-5
CASTLGGPNQPQHF
>11|TRBV5-6|TRBJ2-5
CASSHRETQYF